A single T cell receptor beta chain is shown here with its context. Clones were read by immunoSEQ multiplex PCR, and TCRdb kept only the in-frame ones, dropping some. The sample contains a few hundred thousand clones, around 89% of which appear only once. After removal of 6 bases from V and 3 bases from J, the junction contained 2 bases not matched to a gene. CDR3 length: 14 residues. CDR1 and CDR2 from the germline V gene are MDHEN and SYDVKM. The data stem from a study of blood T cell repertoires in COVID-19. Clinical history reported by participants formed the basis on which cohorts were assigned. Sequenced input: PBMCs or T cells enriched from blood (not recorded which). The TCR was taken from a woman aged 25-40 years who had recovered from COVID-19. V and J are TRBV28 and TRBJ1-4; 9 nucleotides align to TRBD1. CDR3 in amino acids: CASRWTGANEKLFF. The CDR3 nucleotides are TGTGCCAGCAGGTGGACAGGGGCTAATGAAAAACTGTTTTTT. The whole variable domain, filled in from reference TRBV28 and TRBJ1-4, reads DVKVTQSSRYLVKRTGEKVFLECVQDMDHENMFWYRQDPGLGLRLIYFSYDVKMKEKGDIPEGYSVSREKKERFSLILESASTNQTSMYLCASRWTGANEKLFFGSGTQLSVL.